Listed below are T cell receptor beta chains from one sample, sequenced in a study of blood T cell repertoires in COVID-19. Libraries were prepared by immunoSEQ multiplex PCR; TCRdb keeps only in-frame clonotypes and omits some of them. The profile shows about 110,000 clones, about four fifths of them singletons. The sequenced material came from peripheral blood. Receptor source: a woman between 65 and 79 years old with acute or convalescent COVID-19. CDR3s include the opening cysteine and the closing phenylalanine or tryptophan. A D gene is named only where the DNA matches it firmly. Some rows mark clone size as missing; the rest say once, few, many or name a class of expanded clone.

DNA	CDR3	size	V	J	D
TGTGCCAGTAGCCAGGGGTACTATGGCTACACCTTC	CASSQGYYGYTF	-	TRBV19	TRBJ1-2	-
TGTGCCAGCAGCCAGAGAACTCAGGGCGCCTATGGCTACACCTTC	CASSQRTQGAYGYTF	-	TRBV4-2	TRBJ1-2	-
TGTGCCAGCAGCTTACCCCCAGGGCCCATTCTCCCAGATACGCAGTATTTT	CASSLPPGPILPDTQYF	-	TRBV7-9	TRBJ2-3	-
TGCAGCGGCTCCACCGGGACAGCTCCTAACTATGGCTACACCTTC	CSGSTGTAPNYGYTF	-	TRBV29-1	TRBJ1-2	TRBD1
TGTGCCAGCAGTGAATTGGTCGGGGTCCTCTCTGGAAACACCATATATTTT	CASSELVGVLSGNTIYF	-	TRBV6-1	TRBJ1-3	-
TGTGCCAGCAGTTTATTCCCAGGGTTGACTGAAGCTTTCTTT	CASSLFPGLTEAFF	-	TRBV27	TRBJ1-1	-
TGTGCCAGCAGCGTGTCTAGCGGGAGGGCCACAGATACGCAGTATTTT	CASSVSSGRATDTQYF	-	TRBV9	TRBJ2-3	TRBD2
TGTGCCAGCAGCTTTCCGGGACAGGGTAATATAGGGGCCTACGAGCAGTACTTC	CASSFPGQGNIGAYEQYF	-	TRBV7-2	TRBJ2-7	TRBD1
TGTGCCAGCAGCGGCCCGGGAGGGTGGGCCGGGGAGCTGTTTTTT	CASSGPGGWAGELFF	-	TRBV9	TRBJ2-2	TRBD2
TGTGCCAGCAGCTCAGGGACTAGCGGCACAGATACGCAGTATTTT	CASSSGTSGTDTQYF	-	TRBV7-3	TRBJ2-3	TRBD2
TGTGCCAGCAGTGCCTCTAGCGGGAGCTATGAGCAGTTCTTC	CASSASSGSYEQFF	-	TRBV7-3	TRBJ2-1	TRBD2
TGTGCCAGCTCACCACCGGGACAGGGTCCCTCGGGAAACACCATATATTTT	CASSPPGQGPSGNTIYF	-	TRBV18	TRBJ1-3	TRBD1
TGTGCCAGCAGCGTAAGGGGCGAGAAAATGGCACCCCTCCACTTT	CASSVRGEKMAPLHF	few	TRBV9	TRBJ1-6	-
TGCGCCAGCAGTGAGTCGACAGAGACTAACTATGGCTACACCTTC	CASSESTETNYGYTF	-	TRBV10-2	TRBJ1-2	-
TGTGCCAGCAGCCCAGGGGTTCCCAATTCACTCCTCCACTTT	CASSPGVPNSLLHF	-	TRBV28	TRBJ1-6	-
TGTGCCAGCAGCGTAGGCGGCCGGGGAGAAAAACTGTTTTTT	CASSVGGRGEKLFF	-	TRBV9	TRBJ1-4	-
TGTGCCAGCAGTTTAGACAGTAGGCTTGGCTACACCTTC	CASSLDSRLGYTF	-	TRBV12-3/TRBV12-4	TRBJ1-2	-
TGTGCCAGCAGCCCACAGGGTGATGAAAAACTGTTTTTT	CASSPQGDEKLFF	once	TRBV7-9	TRBJ1-4	-
TGCAGCGTTACAGGGTCCGGGAACTATGGCTACACCTTC	CSVTGSGNYGYTF	-	TRBV29-1	TRBJ1-2	-
TGTGCCAGCAGTTTAATCGGACAAGTCTTAAACACCGGGGAGCTGTTTTTT	CASSLIGQVLNTGELFF	once	TRBV28	TRBJ2-2	-
TGTGCCAGCAGCAGTAGGAGGTTCACAGATACGCAGTATTTT	CASSSRRFTDTQYF	-	TRBV4-2	TRBJ2-3	-
TGTGCCAGCAGTCACAGGGGGTATAATGAAAAACTGTTTTTT	CASSHRGYNEKLFF	-	TRBV25-1	TRBJ1-4	TRBD1
TGTGCCAGCAGTTCTAGCGGGGGGACCAACAATGAGCAGTTCTTC	CASSSSGGTNNEQFF	once	TRBV11-3	TRBJ2-1	TRBD2
TGCGCCAGCAGGTCTGACTCCTTTGCCTCCAATGAGCAGTTCTTC	CASRSDSFASNEQFF	-	TRBV5-1	TRBJ2-1	-
TGTGCCAGTAGTTTAAACACCGGGGAGCTGTTTTTT	CASSLNTGELFF	-	TRBV19	TRBJ2-2	-
TGTGCCAGCAGTTTAGACAGGGGGGGGGAAAAACTGTTTTTT	CASSLDRGGEKLFF	-	TRBV27	TRBJ1-4	TRBD1
TGTGCCAGCACGAACGGGATAGCCCTATCCTACGAGCAGTACTTC	CASTNGIALSYEQYF	few	TRBV2	TRBJ2-7	-
TGTGCCAGCAGCGGGACAGGGGCTAGTAATGAAAAACTGTTTTTT	CASSGTGASNEKLFF	-	TRBV5-5	TRBJ1-4	TRBD1
TGTGCCAGCAGTACCCCGGCTAGCGGGGGCTACAATGAGCAGTTCTTC	CASSTPASGGYNEQFF	once	TRBV28	TRBJ2-1	TRBD2
TGTGCCAGCAGTCGCGGACAGGCAACTAATGAAAAACTGTTTTTT	CASSRGQATNEKLFF	-	TRBV6-2/TRBV6-3	TRBJ1-4	TRBD1
TGTGCCATCAGTGACCCCACTAAGGACAGGTCAATGGGCTACACCTTC	CAISDPTKDRSMGYTF	-	TRBV10-3	TRBJ1-2	TRBD1
TGTGCCAGTAGTCACACCGGGACTAGCCTCCCGGGGAACTTC	CASSHTGTSLPGNF	-	TRBV19	TRBJ2-5	TRBD2
TGTGCCAGCAGCTTCCGGACAGGGAGCACAGATACGCAGTATTTT	CASSFRTGSTDTQYF	once	TRBV11-3	TRBJ2-3	TRBD1
TGTGCCAGCAGCACAGGAAACAGGGGAGGCGAAAAACTGTTTTTT	CASSTGNRGGEKLFF	-	TRBV9	TRBJ1-4	TRBD1
TGTGCCAGCAGCTTATTAGGCGGTCAAGAGACCCAGTACTTC	CASSLLGGQETQYF	-	TRBV7-3	TRBJ2-5	-
TGCAGTGCCTGGACAGCCGGCTACACCTTC	CSAWTAGYTF	-	TRBV20-1	TRBJ1-2	-
TGTGCCAGCAGTCCCGGACAGGGGATGAACACCGGGGAGCTGTTTTTT	CASSPGQGMNTGELFF	-	TRBV9	TRBJ2-2	TRBD1
TGTGCCATCAGTGAGGTGGGGGGTTCTGGAAACACCATATATTTT	CAISEVGGSGNTIYF	-	TRBV10-3	TRBJ1-3	-
TGTGCCAGCAGCCTTTCTAGGACTCAGGAGACCCAGTACTTC	CASSLSRTQETQYF	-	TRBV2	TRBJ2-5	-
TGTGCCACCAGTGGGGACACCAGCACAGATACGCAGTATTTT	CATSGDTSTDTQYF	-	TRBV24-1	TRBJ2-3	-
TGTGCCAGCAGCTCCCGGACAGGGGGCTTTGTTGAAGCTTTCTTT	CASSSRTGGFVEAFF	-	TRBV5-4	TRBJ1-1	TRBD1
TGTGCCAGCAGCTTGATTAGCGGGGGGGTCTACAATGAGCAGTTCTTC	CASSLISGGVYNEQFF	-	TRBV7-2	TRBJ2-1	TRBD2
TGTGCCAGCAGTAGTATGGGCCATGGCAATCAGCCCCAGCATTTT	CASSSMGHGNQPQHF	once	TRBV6-5	TRBJ1-5	-
TGTGCCAGCAGCCACTTCCTCGAATGGCAGAGCGGGGGGGCTAGGGGTGAGCAGTTCTTC	CASSHFLEWQSGGARGEQFF	-	TRBV3-1/TRBV3-2	TRBJ2-1	TRBD2
TGTGCCATCAGTGAGTCTCGGTTTAGGAACACTGAAGCTTTCTTT	CAISESRFRNTEAFF	-	TRBV10-3	TRBJ1-1	-
TGTGCCAGCTCAAGCTCTTCGGGGGGTAGCTCCTACAATGAGCAGTTCTTC	CASSSSSGGSSYNEQFF	-	TRBV18	TRBJ2-1	TRBD2
TGTGCCAGCAGCTTAAACCCGGGAGCGGGCTCCTACAATGAGCAGTTCTTC	CASSLNPGAGSYNEQFF	-	TRBV7-3	TRBJ2-1	-
TGTGCCAGCAGTGAACGCTCGGGACAGGGGCGAAATGAGCAGTTCTTC	CASSERSGQGRNEQFF	once	TRBV25-1	TRBJ2-1	TRBD1
TGTGCCAGTAGTATAATGGGGACAGTCCTCAATCAGCCCCAGCATTTT	CASSIMGTVLNQPQHF	few	TRBV19	TRBJ1-5	TRBD1